The 23 T cell receptor beta chains below come from one sample, sequenced in a study of Graves' ophthalmopathy and Graves' hyperthyroidism. RNA transcripts were the template, and TCR beta CDR3 regions were amplified from them. RT-PCR with HTBI primers came first, then second-round multiplex PCR. One entry per CDR3 protein results from TCRdb running MiXCR on the multiplex PCR reads. Of around 670,000 distinct CDR3 sequences listed, roughly two fifths are singletons. Sequenced input: peripheral blood. These receptors all come from an adult man with Graves' ophthalmopathy.

This clonotype was detected only a few times. This chain links TRBV7-3 with TRBJ2-2; 10 nucleotides match TRBD1. The CDR3 has 15 amino acids. Germline CDR1 is SGHTA and CDR2 is FQGTGA. V gave up 4 bases and J gave up 6 bases; unmatched junction bases: 5. The CDR3 DNA is TGTGCCAGCAGCTCGTCCGGGACAGGGGCCGGGGAGCTGTTTTTT. Encoded protein: CASSSSGTGAGELFF.

The chain recombines TRBV25-1 with TRBJ2-2; D is undetermined. The V end lost 6 bases, the J end lost 0 bases, and 14 bases lay between the germline ends. The CDR3 runs to 16 residues. Germline V gene lookup returns CDR1 MGHDK and CDR2 SYGVNS. The CDR3 DNA is TGTGCCAGCAGCGGTCCCCAAAACCCGAACACCGGGGAGCTGTTTTTT. As protein: CASSGPQNPNTGELFF.

The chain joins TRBV9 to TRBJ1-2, with 7 bases that match TRBD1. This CDR3 region has 16 residues. Germline assignment: CDR1 SGDLS and CDR2 YYNGEE. Unmatched junction bases numbered 12, after V lost 3 bases and J lost 4 bases. CDR3 in DNA: TGTGCCAGCAGCGCACCACAGGGGCCCCGGGCCTATGGCTACACCTTC. As protein: CASSAPQGPRAYGYTF.

The table lists this clonotype with a few counts. The rearrangement links TRBV5-1 to TRBJ2-5, with D perhaps being TRBD1 or TRBD2 (5 bases each). From germline, CDR1 is SGHRS and CDR2 YFSETQ. Trimming removed 4 bases from V and 1 base from J, with 14 bases in between. The CDR3 contains 15 residues. CDR3 in DNA: TGCGCCAGCAGCCCCGCAGGGACGGCCCAAGAGACCCAGTACTTC. This sequence encodes CASSPAGTAQETQYF.

For this clonotype: Being one base from a much bigger clone, this may be a read error. The chain links TRBV7-9 to TRBJ1-6; D possibly corresponds to TRBD1 (5 bases). This CDR3 is built from 15 residues. CDR1 and CDR2 (germline): SEHNR, FQNEAQ (reference sequence). V lost 0 bases and J 9 bases, leaving 12 bases between the germline ends. CDR3 region: CASSLADRRGSPLHF. The CDR3 nucleotides are TGTGCCAGCAGCTTAGCGGACCGTAGGGGTTCACCCCTCCACTTT.

This rearrangement joins TRBV24-1 to TRBJ1-5, with D possibly being TRBD1 (6 bases). CDR1 and CDR2 (germline): KGHDR, SFDVKD. V was pared by 11 bases and J by 7 bases, with 23 bases between. The CDR3 spans 15 residues. The DNA for the CDR3 is TGTGCCAGCAGGACCCGGGACACCGAGCGGCAGCCCCAGCATTTT. Its translation: CASRTRDTERQPQHF.

The CDR3 DNA reads TGTGCCAGCAGCCGTATAGGGAGGCCCGGAGATAATTCACCCCTCCACTTT. Amino acids: CASSRIGRPGDNSPLHF. The chain employs TRBV25-1 and TRBJ1-6; D is unresolved. The CDR3 spans 17 residues. V lost 6 bases to trimming and J lost 5 bases, with 20 bases between them. CDR1 and CDR2 (germline): MGHDK, SYGVNS.

This chain connects TRBV7-3 to TRBJ2-2, with TRBD1 matching 8 bases. There are 16 residues in the CDR3. V lost 3 bases to trimming and J lost 7 bases; unmatched junction nucleotides: 10. Germline V lookup: CDR1 SGHTA, CDR2 FQGTGA. The DNA for the CDR3 is TGTGCCAGCAGCTTTGGGGACAGGAAACATGACGGGGAGCTGTTTTTT. This gives the protein CASSFGDRKHDGELFF.

The chain is built from TRBV29-1 and TRBJ2-5; 8 bases align to TRBD1. This CDR3 region has 13 residues. V lost 8 bases to trimming and J lost 2 bases; unmatched junction nucleotides: 7. In germline, CDR1 is SQVTM, CDR2 ANQGSEA. The CDR3, as DNA: TGCAGCTACCCGGGACAGGAGCAAGAGACCCAGTACTTC. Translating gives CSYPGQEQETQYF.

There are a few counts of this clonotype. V is TRBV20-1 and J is TRBJ2-5, with 10 bases aligning to TRBD2. Per germline, CDR1 DFQATT and CDR2 SNEGSKA (reference sequence). The J segment lost 0 bases and the V segment lost 5 bases, leaving 15 bases of the junction unmatched. CDR3 size: 18 residues. This chain's CDR3 is CSAGRIKASGGNQETQYF. DNA of the CDR3: TGCAGTGCTGGCCGGATCAAAGCTAGCGGGGGAAACCAAGAGACCCAGTACTTC.

In regard to this clonotype: Mismatch with germline at one junction end may stem from a read error. The V gene is TRBV10-3, the J gene TRBJ2-7; no clear D. The CDR3 runs 12 residues. The germline gives CDR1 ENHRY, CDR2 SYGVKD. Here the CDR3 DNA reads TGTGCCAGCAGTCAGTACGGGTACGAGCAGTACTTC. It specifies CASSQYGYEQYF.

This clonotype was observed a handful of times. The CDR3: CASTPGEDQPQHF. The CDR3 coding sequence is TGTGCCAGCACTCCTGGGGAAGATCAGCCCCAGCATTTT. V and J are TRBV12-3 or TRBV12-4 and TRBJ1-5; D not certain. The CDR3 length is 13 residues. V gave up 7 bases and J gave up 5 bases, with 12 bases separating them.

The V and J genes are TRBV5-5 and TRBJ1-5; D might be TRBD1 (5 bases). CDR1 is SGHKS, CDR2 YYEKEE, per germline (reference sequence). Trimming removed 2 bases from V and 0 bases from J, with 12 bases in between. This CDR3 has 16 amino acids. This CDR3 is CASSLGPGNSNQPQHF. In DNA, the CDR3 is TGTGCCAGCAGCTTAGGTCCAGGGAATAGCAATCAGCCCCAGCATTTT.

The rearrangement joins TRBV7-9 to TRBJ2-5; 7 bases match TRBD2. The germline CDR1 and CDR2 sequences are SEHNR and FQNEAQ (reference sequence). The CDR3 consists of 15 residues. After removal of 6 bases from V and 5 bases from J, the junction contained 12 bases not matched to a gene. CDR3 DNA: TGTGCCAGCAGTTTGGGGCTAGCGGTAGGGGAGACCCAGTACTTC. Its protein is CASSLGLAVGETQYF.

This clonotype was detected ten times or more. V is TRBV5-1 and J is TRBJ1-1, with 7 bases fitting TRBD1. The CDR3 has 13 residues. The germline V gene encodes CDR1 SGHRS and CDR2 YFSETQ. V lost 2 bases and J lost 6; bases outside the gene matches: 4. CDR3 sequence reads: CASSLAGGAEAFF. The DNA of the CDR3 is TGCGCCAGCAGCTTAGCAGGGGGTGCTGAAGCTTTCTTT.

Comments on this clonotype: A read error may account for a junction end that differs from germline. The chain uses TRBV19 and TRBJ1-4, with 7 bases fitting TRBD1. Germline assignment: CDR1 LNHDA and CDR2 SQIVND (reference sequence). This CDR3 is 14 amino acids long. The CDR3 bases are TGTGCCAGTAGTGGGGGACAGAGTAATGAAAAACTGCTTTTT. Its protein product is CASSGGQSNEKLLF. The variable domain in full, completed from reference TRBV19 and TRBJ1-4, reads DGGITQSPKYLFRKEGQNVTLSCEQNLNHDAMYWYRQDPGQGLRLIYYSQIVNDFQKGDIAEGYSVSREKKESFPLTVTSAQKNPTAFYLCASSGGQSNEKLLFGSGTQLSVL.

Concerning this clonotype: A much larger clone lies one base from this, so it may be a read error. The chain links TRBV7-9 to TRBJ1-1; the D gene is possibly TRBD1 (5 bases). Germline lookup yields CDR1 SEHNR and CDR2 FQNEAQ (reference sequence). The CDR3 extends over 13 amino acids. Trimming pared 8 bases from V and 0 bases from J, leaving 10 bases between. CDR3 residues: CASGTKVNTEAFF. The CDR3 DNA follows: TGTGCCAGCGGGACCAAGGTGAACACTGAAGCTTTCTTT. Combining the CDR3 with reference TRBV7-9 and TRBJ1-1 gives the whole variable domain DTGVSQNPRHKITKRGQNVTFRCDPISEHNRLYWYRQTLGQGPEFLTYFQNEAQLEKSRLLSDRFSAERPKGSFSTLEIQRTEQGDSAMYLCASGTKVNTEAFFGQGTRLTVV.

In its sample, this clonotype was seen many times. The chain links TRBV7-2 to TRBJ1-1; D possibly corresponds to TRBD1 (6 bases). The CDR3 has 13 residues. The V gene lost 6 bases and the J gene lost 6 bases, with 14 bases spanning the gap. In germline, CDR1 is SGHTA, CDR2 FQGNSA. The CDR3 region is CASRTQGQAEAFF. The CDR3 coding sequence is TGTGCCAGCAGAACACAGGGTCAGGCTGAAGCTTTCTTT. Drawing the rest from reference TRBV7-2 and TRBJ1-1, the complete variable domain is GAGVSQSPSNKVTEKGKDVELRCDPISGHTALYWYRQSLGQGLEFLIYFQGNSAPDKSGLPSDRFSAERTGGSVSTLTIQRTQQEDSAVYLCASRTQGQAEAFFGQGTRLTVV.

The V call is TRBV7-9, the J call TRBJ1-1, with D maybe TRBD1 (5 bases). CDR1 is SEHNR, CDR2 FQNEAQ, per germline (reference sequence). The CDR3 sequence is 15 residues long. Trimming shortened V by 5 bases and J by 3 bases, and 16 bases separated the two germline ends. The CDR3 nucleotides are TGTGCCAGCAGCCTTGATGCAGGGAGGGACACTGAAGCTTTCTTT. It specifies CASSLDAGRDTEAFF.

This rearrangement joins TRBV24-1 to TRBJ1-5; TRBD1 agrees at 10 bases. Trimming took 5 bases from V and 5 from J; bases not matched to a gene: 8. Per the germline V gene, CDR1 is KGHDR and CDR2 is SFDVKD. The length of the CDR3 is 16 residues. CDR3 in amino acids: CATSAPAGTGDQPQHF. CDR3 DNA: TGTGCCACCAGTGCTCCCGCCGGGACAGGGGATCAGCCCCAGCATTTT.

This clonotype was recorded once. This chain links TRBV10-1 with TRBJ1-2; D might be TRBD1 (6 bases). The CDR3 has 14 amino acids. The ends were cut back, 0 bases at V and 4 bases at J, with 9 bases in the middle. CDR1 and CDR2 (germline): WNHNN, SYGVQD (reference sequence). In DNA form, the CDR3 reads TGCGCCAGCAGTGAGTCTCGGGGGGCCTATGGCTACACCTTC. It codes for CASSESRGAYGYTF.

Concerning this clonotype itself: The missing conserved phenylalanine or tryptophan at the end of this CDR3 makes a read error likely. It is unclear where the CDR3 begins or ends on the DNA, so no DNA is shown, and the CDR3 is as TCRdb lists it. The chain links TRBV14 to TRBJ1-6; the table's D call, TRBD1, has no DNA check behind it. Germline V lookup: CDR1 SGHDN, CDR2 FVKESK. The CDR3 totals 8 residues, both ends included. This chain's CDR3 is CASSPSGQ.

J is TRBJ2-7 and V is TRBV29-1, with D perhaps being TRBD1 or TRBD2 (5 bases each). The germline V gene has CDR1 SQVTM and CDR2 ANQGSEA. Trimming cost V 1 base and J 0 bases, with 13 bases left between them. This CDR3 region has 15 residues. CDR3: CSVEGGTASSYEQYF. DNA of the CDR3: TGCAGCGTTGAAGGGGGGACGGCGAGCTCCTACGAGCAGTACTTC.